This TCR beta chain was identified in a study of OX40 agonist ivuxolimab in advanced cancers. Regarding the study as a whole: A proportion of nonresponders additionally exhibited low normalized T-cell clonal expansion. CD4+ T cells averaged fewer expanded clones than CD8+ T cells.

V lost 5 bases, J lost 1 base, and 12 bases lay in between. There are 14 residues in the CDR3. CDR1 is SGHAT, CDR2 FQNNGV, per germline. Notes on this clone: Its cognate antigen is unknown.

Some clones are missing from TCRdb's copy, which holds only in-frame ones; the method was immunoSEQ multiplex PCR. The sample consists of about 64,000 clones, 84% of them appearing once. This TCR was recovered from an adult with an advanced solid tumor such as melanoma, head and neck, liver or kidney cancer. This chain uses TRBV11-2 with TRBJ2-7; perhaps TRBD2 as D (6 bases). The input for sequencing was CD4+ or CD8+ T cells sorted from blood, taken in a trial of the OX40 agonist ivuxolimab. Here the CDR3 reads CASSRRAGSYEQYF. The CDR3 DNA reads TGTGCCAGCAGCCGGAGGGCAGGGTCCTACGAGCAGTACTTC.